This T cell receptor (beta chain) was captured in a study of cytomegalovirus exposure and HLA in healthy donors. Looking at the study overall: As an earlier analysis found, around 190 million T cells yielded around 110 million unique TCR beta sequences. The study's findings and limits: Specificity of a few CMV-associated chains for CMV antigens was verified in vitro. The analysis excluded some indistinguishable V segments, including TRBV6-2 and TRBV6-3.

Primers: 60 Vbeta forward and 13 Jbeta reverse. Sequenced by immunoSEQ multiplex PCR; TCRdb stores in-frame clones only, minus some. The profile shows around 140,000 clones, 75% to 80% of them singletons. With regard to this clone: The antigen is not known.

Germline lookup yields CDR1 MNHEY and CDR2 SVGAGI. The CDR3 loop spans 15 amino acids. Germline trimming cut 2 bases from V and 10 bases from J; bases unmatched to any gene: 8. The source material was PBMCs. The rearrangement uses TRBV6-5 and TRBJ1-6, with 7 bases that match TRBD1. This TCR came from a woman in her sixties or seventies in good health and CMV-seronegative. CDR3 sequence: CASSYGGGGWSPLHF. The CDR3 DNA reads as TGTGCCAGCAGTTACGGAGGGGGCGGGTGGTCACCCCTCCACTTT.